A single TCR beta chain is shown here with its context. What this receptor recognizes is not known. No much larger clonotype is one base removed from it; base qualities were not supplied. According to the germline V gene, CDR1 reads SGHAT and CDR2 reads FQNNGV. The CDR3 runs 12 amino acids, cysteine and phenylalanine included. The retained sequence is limited to the CDR3, 36 bases, with the frame set at the first base. V is shortened by 4 bases, J by 9 bases, and the region joining them spans 10 bases. This entry belongs to a study of CD8 T cells in ankylosing spondylitis (dated by TCRdb to 2017 to 2019). A note on the overall study: The study profiled T cell receptor beta repertoires in healthy donors and ankylosing spondylitis patients to find disease-linked TCR variants. In total, the full study cohort was made up of some 100 healthy donors and roughly 27 ankylosing spondylitis patients. Samples of peripheral blood were taken, and for ankylosing spondylitis patients, synovial fluid was collected as well.

TCRdb lists the instrument as Illumina HiSeq 2500. Quantitative 5'-RACE with molecular barcodes was used to prepare TCR beta libraries. The original pipeline was this. Disease-linked TCR variants were identified with a new computational method built on a probabilistic model of VDJ rearrangement. TCRdb reanalyzed the raw reads on its own, using fastp at Q25 for trimming and MiXCR for clone calling, and kept in-frame beta chains. Each CDR3 protein gets just one entry, which takes the most common genes and DNA from the rows behind it. The V and J calls here are based on TCRdb, not the publication. This sample has around 770,000 distinct CDR3 sequences in its table, and roughly 19% of those were observed once. The ten largest clones capture approximately 18% of the sample. Paper-wide results and their limitations: Blood from ankylosing spondylitis patients appeared to be characterized by a TCR beta motif made up of several highly homologous amino acid variants. The disease-linked clones were reported to be significantly enriched in matched synovial fluid samples from ankylosing spondylitis patients. Some of the motif variants had been reported before in the synovial fluid and blood of reactive arthritis patients, a finding that suggests common disease-initiation mechanisms. In peripheral blood, the disease-linked clones were found at relatively low frequencies and had a CD8+ phenotype.

The sequencing input was blood, either unsorted or a sorted T cell fraction (not recorded which). This TCR was recovered from a male donor with ankylosing spondylitis. The chain couples TRBV11-2 to TRBJ2-1, with the identity of the D gene unclear. The CDR3 region reads CASSYPRSEQFF. Read as DNA, the sequence is TGTGCCAGCAGCTACCCTAGGAGTGAGCAGTTCTTC.